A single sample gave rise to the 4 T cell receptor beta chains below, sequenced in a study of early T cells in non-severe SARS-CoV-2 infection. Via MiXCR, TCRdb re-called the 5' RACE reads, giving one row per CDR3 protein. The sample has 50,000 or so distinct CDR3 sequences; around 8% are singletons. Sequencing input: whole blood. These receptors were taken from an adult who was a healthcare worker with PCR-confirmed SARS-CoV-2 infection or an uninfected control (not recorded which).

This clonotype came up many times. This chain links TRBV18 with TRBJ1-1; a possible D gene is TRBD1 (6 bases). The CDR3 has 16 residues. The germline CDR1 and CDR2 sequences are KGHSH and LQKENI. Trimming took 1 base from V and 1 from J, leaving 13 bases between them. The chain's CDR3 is CASSPRAGASNTEAFF. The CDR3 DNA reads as TGTGCCAGCTCACCACGGGCAGGGGCCTCGAACACTGAAGCTTTCTTT.

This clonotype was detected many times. The CDR3 DNA reads as TGCGCCAGCAGCCGGGACAGCCCTAACTATGGCTACACCTTC. Translating it yields CASSRDSPNYGYTF. This chain connects TRBV5-1 to TRBJ1-2; 7 positions match TRBD1. Per the germline V gene, CDR1 is SGHRS and CDR2 is YFSETQ. This CDR3 is built from 14 residues. J was trimmed by 0 bases and V by 4 bases; bases with no gene match: 3.

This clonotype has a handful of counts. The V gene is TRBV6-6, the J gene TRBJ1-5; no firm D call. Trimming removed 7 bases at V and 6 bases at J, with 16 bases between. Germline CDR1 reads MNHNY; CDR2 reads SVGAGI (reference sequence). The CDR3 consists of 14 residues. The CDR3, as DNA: TGTGCCAGCACCCTAGTCTGGGAAGGTCAGCCCCAGCATTTT. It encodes CASTLVWEGQPQHF.

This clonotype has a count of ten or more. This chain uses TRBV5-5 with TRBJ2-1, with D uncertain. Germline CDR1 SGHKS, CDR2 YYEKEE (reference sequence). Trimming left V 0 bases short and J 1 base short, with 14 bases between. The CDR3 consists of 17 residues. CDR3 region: CASSLAFEISSYNEQFF. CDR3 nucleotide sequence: TGTGCCAGCAGCTTGGCCTTCGAGATCTCGTCCTACAATGAGCAGTTCTTC. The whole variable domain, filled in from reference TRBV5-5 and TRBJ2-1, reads DAGVTQSPTHLIKTRGQQVTLRCSPISGHKSVSWYQQVLGQGPQFIFQYYEKEERGRGNFPDRFSARQFPNYSSELNVNALLLGDSALYLCASSLAFEISSYNEQFFGPGTRLTVL.